This T cell receptor (beta chain) was recorded in a study of blood T cells in healthy people across ages. General study points: Older age went with lower TCR beta diversity per million T cells, in a roughly linear way. There were more naive CD4+ cells and higher diversity in long-lived donors than in aged donors.

Germline lookup yields CDR1 SQVTM and CDR2 ANQGSEA. CDR3 length: 15 amino acids. Trimming stripped 3 bases from V and 0 bases from J, with 15 bases between. Sample-barcoded 5' priming and a J-beta primer mix drove a second PCR of roughly 7 to 11 cycles. TCRdb recomputed calls from the 5' RACE reads with MiXCR, one row per CDR3 protein. The table has about 800,000 distinct CDR3 sequences, 20% to 30% seen once. This clonotype appeared a few times. Its antigen is as yet unknown. A further study also used this sample, focusing on T cells of mothers and their children. That source adds: The donors comprised several children and their three healthy Caucasian mothers.

The source material was blood. This chain joins TRBV29-1 and TRBJ2-7; D perhaps matches TRBD1 (7 bases). This clonotype originated in a boy aged 5-17 years in good health. This CDR3 is CSVELGGTASYEQYF. CDR3 DNA: TGCAGCGTTGAGTTGGGCGGGACAGCCTCCTACGAGCAGTACTTC.